This T cell receptor beta chain was observed in a study of T cell responses to AZD1222 COVID-19 vaccine. Generated by immunoSEQ multiplex PCR, the TCRdb table keeps only in-frame clones and is missing some. The sample has roughly 120,000 clones, about 91% seen once. CDR1 and CDR2 (germline): LNHDA, SQIVND (reference sequence). Deletions cut 8 bases from V and 8 bases from J, with 7 bases between. The CDR3 runs 10 residues. This chain links TRBV19 with TRBJ2-1; D gene ambiguous. The clonotype originates from an adult in good health. The sample in question was peripheral blood, obtained on day 0 of AZD1222 vaccination. CDR3 nucleotide sequence: TGTGCCAGTGGGCGGTATGAGCAGTTCTTC. Translation: CASGRYEQFF. Complete variable domain (other parts from reference TRBV19 and TRBJ2-1): DGGITQSPKYLFRKEGQNVTLSCEQNLNHDAMYWYRQDPGQGLRLIYYSQIVNDFQKGDIAEGYSVSREKKESFPLTVTSAQKNPTAFYLCASGRYEQFFGPGTRLTVL.